The present T cell receptor beta chain was sequenced within a study of cytomegalovirus exposure and HLA in healthy donors. It was with 60 Vbeta and 13 Jbeta primers that the PCR ran. Method: immunoSEQ multiplex PCR; TCRdb's copy keeps in-frame clones and lacks some. The sample lists about 140,000 clones, roughly 77% occurring once. Study outcomes and limitations: A likely sequencing artifact accounted for one observed cluster of highly shared sequence variants. Trimming of TCR beta V- and J-genes showed a link, identified in a later analysis, to a missense DCLRE1C variant. Certain indistinguishable V segments, among them TRBV6-2 and TRBV6-3, were excluded. It was confirmed in vitro that a few of the CMV-associated chains were specific for CMV antigens.

Notes on this clone: The antigen is unknown.

CDR3 length: 13 amino acids. Germline V gene data show CDR1 as SGHRS and CDR2 as YFSETQ. With 8 bases removed from V and 4 bases from J, the gap between germline ends came to 13 bases. V gene TRBV5-1 combines with J gene TRBJ1-3; tentatively, D is TRBD1 (6 bases). Sequenced: PBMCs. The sequence was obtained from a man between 35 and 55 years old in good health and CMV-seronegative. CDR3 nucleotide sequence: TGCGCCAGTTCTCGAGACAGGGGAAACACCATATATTTT. Its protein is CASSRDRGNTIYF.